This T cell receptor (beta chain) was recorded in a study of T cell clones after liver transplantation. Alloreactive TCRbeta sequences came from sequencing proliferating CFSE-low cells in the MLR. The CDR3 loop spans 14 amino acids. The V segment lost 6 bases and the J segment 5 bases; nucleotides outside the gene matches: 5. Germline loops: CDR1 MNHEY, CDR2 SVGAGI. Clones were sequenced by immunoSEQ multiplex PCR, and TCRdb holds only the in-frame ones, with some missing. The sample carries 2,500 to 3,000 clones, under 30% recorded once. Remarks on this clone: As yet, its antigen is unknown.

This TCR came from a human patient who received a liver transplant. Some T cells may be supplied by the graft donor. The sequencing input was CD4+ T cells from PBMCs cultured with third-party cells. The chain employs TRBV6-5 and TRBJ1-2; 11 bases line up with TRBD1. CDR3 in amino acids: CASRGTGGLYGYTF. CDR3 coding DNA: TGTGCCAGCAGGGGGACAGGGGGACTTTATGGCTACACCTTC.